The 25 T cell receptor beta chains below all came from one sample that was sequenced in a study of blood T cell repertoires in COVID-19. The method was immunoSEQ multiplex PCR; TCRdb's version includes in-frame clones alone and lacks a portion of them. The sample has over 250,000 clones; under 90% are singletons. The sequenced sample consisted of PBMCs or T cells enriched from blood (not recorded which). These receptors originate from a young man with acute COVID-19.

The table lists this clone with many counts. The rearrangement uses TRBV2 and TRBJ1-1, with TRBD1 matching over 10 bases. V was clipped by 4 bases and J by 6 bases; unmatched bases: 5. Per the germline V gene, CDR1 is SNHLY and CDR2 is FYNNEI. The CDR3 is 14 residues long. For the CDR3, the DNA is TGTGCCAGCAGTGTGGACAGGGGGAAGGCTGAAGCTTTCTTT. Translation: CASSVDRGKAEAFF.

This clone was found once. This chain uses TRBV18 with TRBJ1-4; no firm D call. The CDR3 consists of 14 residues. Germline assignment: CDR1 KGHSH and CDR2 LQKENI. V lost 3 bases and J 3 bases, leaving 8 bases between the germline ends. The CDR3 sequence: CASSPQQANEKLFF. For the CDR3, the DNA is TGTGCCAGCTCACCCCAACAAGCTAATGAAAAACTGTTTTTT.

CDR3 coding DNA: TGCAGCGTTGAGGGACAGGGCTATGGCTACACCTTC. Translation: CSVEGQGYGYTF. The chain is built from TRBV29-1 and TRBJ1-2; 9 bases are shared with TRBD1. The CDR3 sequence is 12 residues long. J lost 4 bases, V lost 3 bases, and 0 bases had no gene match. Germline V CDR1 and CDR2: SQVTM, ANQGSEA.

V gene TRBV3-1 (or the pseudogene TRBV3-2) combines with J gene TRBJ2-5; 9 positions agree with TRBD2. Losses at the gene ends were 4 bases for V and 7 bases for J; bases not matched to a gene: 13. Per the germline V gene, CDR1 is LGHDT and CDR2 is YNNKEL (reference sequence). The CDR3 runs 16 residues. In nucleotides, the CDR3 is TGTGCCAGCAGCCCCCCACGGGCGGGGGGGCCGGGGACCCAGTACTTC. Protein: CASSPPRAGGPGTQYF.

The CDR3 sequence is CASSLVQGASYGYTF. Here the CDR3 DNA reads TGCGCCAGCAGCTTGGTCCAGGGGGCAAGCTATGGCTACACCTTC. The V and J genes are TRBV5-1 and TRBJ1-2, with TRBD1 matching over 8 bases. The CDR3 runs 15 residues. The J segment lost 4 bases and the V segment lost 0 bases, leaving 5 bases of the junction unmatched. The germline CDR1 and CDR2 sequences are SGHRS and YFSETQ.

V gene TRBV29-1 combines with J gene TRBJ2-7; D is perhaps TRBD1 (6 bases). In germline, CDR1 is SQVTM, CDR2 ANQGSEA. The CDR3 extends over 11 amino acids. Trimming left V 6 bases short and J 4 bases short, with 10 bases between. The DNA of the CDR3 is TGCAGCGTCCATGGACAGTACGAGCAGTACGTC. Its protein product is CSVHGQYEQYV.

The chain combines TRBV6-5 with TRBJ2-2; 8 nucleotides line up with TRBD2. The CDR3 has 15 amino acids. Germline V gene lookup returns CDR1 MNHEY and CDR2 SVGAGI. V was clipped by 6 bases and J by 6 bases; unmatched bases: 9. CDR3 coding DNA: TGTGCCAGCAGGGCAAACGCGGGAGGTCCCGGGGAGCTGTTTTTT. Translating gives CASRANAGGPGELFF.

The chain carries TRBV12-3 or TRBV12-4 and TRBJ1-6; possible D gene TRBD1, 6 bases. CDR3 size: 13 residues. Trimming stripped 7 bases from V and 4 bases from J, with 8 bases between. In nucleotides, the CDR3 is TGTGCCAGCACAGGACAGTATAATTCACCCCTCCACTTT. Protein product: CASTGQYNSPLHF.

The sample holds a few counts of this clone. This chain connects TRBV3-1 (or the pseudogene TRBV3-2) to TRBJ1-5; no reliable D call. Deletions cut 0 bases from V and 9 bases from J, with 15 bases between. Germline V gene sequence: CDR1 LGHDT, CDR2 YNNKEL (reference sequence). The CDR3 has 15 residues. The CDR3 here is CASSQDFGSLWPQHF. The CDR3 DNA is TGTGCCAGCAGCCAAGACTTCGGGTCTCTTTGGCCCCAGCATTTT.

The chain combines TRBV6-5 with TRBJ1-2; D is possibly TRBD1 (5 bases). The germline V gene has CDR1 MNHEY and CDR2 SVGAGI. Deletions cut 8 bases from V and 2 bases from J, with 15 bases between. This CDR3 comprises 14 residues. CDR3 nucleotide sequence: TGTGCCAGCCCACATGGGGCACGGAACTATGGCTACACCTTC. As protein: CASPHGARNYGYTF.

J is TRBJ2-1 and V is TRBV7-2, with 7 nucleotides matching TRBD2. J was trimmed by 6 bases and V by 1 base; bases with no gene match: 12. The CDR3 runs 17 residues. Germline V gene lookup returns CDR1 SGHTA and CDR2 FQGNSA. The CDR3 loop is CASSLVASGHLGNEQFF. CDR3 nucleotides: TGTGCCAGCAGCTTAGTGGCTAGCGGTCATTTGGGCAATGAGCAGTTCTTC.

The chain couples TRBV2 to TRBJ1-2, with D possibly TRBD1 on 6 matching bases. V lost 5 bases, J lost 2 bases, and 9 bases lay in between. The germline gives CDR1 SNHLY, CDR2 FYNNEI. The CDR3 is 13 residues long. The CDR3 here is CASSPQGNYGYTF. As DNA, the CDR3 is TGTGCCAGCAGTCCACAGGGCAACTATGGCTACACCTTC. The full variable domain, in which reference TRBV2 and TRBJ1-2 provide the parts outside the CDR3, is EPEVTQTPSHQVTQMGQEVILRCVPISNHLYFYWYRQILGQKVEFLVSFYNNEISEKSEIFDDQFSVERPDGSNFTLKIRSTKLEDSAMYFCASSPQGNYGYTFGSGTRLTVV.

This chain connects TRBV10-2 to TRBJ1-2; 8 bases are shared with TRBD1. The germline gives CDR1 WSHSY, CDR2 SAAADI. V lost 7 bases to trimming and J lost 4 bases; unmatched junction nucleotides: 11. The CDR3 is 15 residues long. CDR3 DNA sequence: TGCGCCAGCAAAAGACAGGGACAGGAGATCTATGGCTACACCTTC. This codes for CASKRQGQEIYGYTF.

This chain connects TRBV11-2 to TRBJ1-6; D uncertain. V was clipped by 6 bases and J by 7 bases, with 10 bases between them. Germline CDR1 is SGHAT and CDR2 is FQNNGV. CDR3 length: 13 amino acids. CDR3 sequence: CASREALNSPLHF. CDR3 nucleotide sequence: TGTGCCAGCAGGGAGGCCCTGAATTCACCCCTCCACTTT.

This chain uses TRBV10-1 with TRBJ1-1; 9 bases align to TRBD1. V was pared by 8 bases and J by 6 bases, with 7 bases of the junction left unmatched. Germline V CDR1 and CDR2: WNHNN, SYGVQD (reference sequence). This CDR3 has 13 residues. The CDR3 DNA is TGCGCCAGCCGCGAACAGGGGGCCGCTGAAGCTTTCTTT. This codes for CASREQGAAEAFF.

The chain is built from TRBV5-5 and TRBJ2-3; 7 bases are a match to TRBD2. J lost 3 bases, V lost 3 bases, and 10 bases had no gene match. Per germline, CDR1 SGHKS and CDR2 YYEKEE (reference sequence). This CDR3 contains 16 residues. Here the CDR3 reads CASSSLPGEGTDTQYF. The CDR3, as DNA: TGTGCCAGCAGCTCGCTGCCGGGGGAGGGAACAGATACGCAGTATTTT.

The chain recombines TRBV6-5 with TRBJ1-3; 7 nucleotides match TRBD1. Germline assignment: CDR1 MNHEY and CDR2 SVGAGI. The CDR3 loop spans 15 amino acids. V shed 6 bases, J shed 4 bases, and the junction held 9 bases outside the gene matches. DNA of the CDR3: TGTGCCAGCAGCCCCGACAGGGTCAACGGAAACACCATATATTTT. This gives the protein CASSPDRVNGNTIYF.

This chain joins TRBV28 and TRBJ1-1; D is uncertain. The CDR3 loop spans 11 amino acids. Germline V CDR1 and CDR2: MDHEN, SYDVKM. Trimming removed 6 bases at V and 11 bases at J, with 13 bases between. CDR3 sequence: CASSLIGGAFF. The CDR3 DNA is TGTGCCAGCAGCCTAATTGGAGGTGCTTTCTTT.

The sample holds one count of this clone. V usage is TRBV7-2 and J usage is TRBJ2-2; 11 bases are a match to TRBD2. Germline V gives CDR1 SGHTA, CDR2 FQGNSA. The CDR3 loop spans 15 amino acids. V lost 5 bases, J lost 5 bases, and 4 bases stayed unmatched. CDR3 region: CASSATSGTTGELFF. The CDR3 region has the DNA TGTGCCAGCAGCGCGACTAGCGGGACGACCGGGGAGCTGTTTTTT. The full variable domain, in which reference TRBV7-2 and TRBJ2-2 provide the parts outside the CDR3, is GAGVSQSPSNKVTEKGKDVELRCDPISGHTALYWYRQSLGQGLEFLIYFQGNSAPDKSGLPSDRFSAERTGGSVSTLTIQRTQQEDSAVYLCASSATSGTTGELFFGEGSRLTVL.

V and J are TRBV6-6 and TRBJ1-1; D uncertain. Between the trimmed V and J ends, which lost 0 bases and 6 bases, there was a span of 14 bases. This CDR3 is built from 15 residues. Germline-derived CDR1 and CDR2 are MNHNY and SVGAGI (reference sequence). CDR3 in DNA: TGTGCCAGCAGTTACTCGTTGGGCCAAGGCGCTGAAGCTTTCTTT. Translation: CASSYSLGQGAEAFF.

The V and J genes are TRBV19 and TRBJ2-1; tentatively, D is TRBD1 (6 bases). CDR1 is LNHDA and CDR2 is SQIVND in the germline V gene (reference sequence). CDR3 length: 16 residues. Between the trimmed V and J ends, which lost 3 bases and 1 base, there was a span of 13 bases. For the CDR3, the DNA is TGTGCCAGTAGTATGCTGTCGAGGGGGTCCTACAATGAGCAGTTCTTC. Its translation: CASSMLSRGSYNEQFF.

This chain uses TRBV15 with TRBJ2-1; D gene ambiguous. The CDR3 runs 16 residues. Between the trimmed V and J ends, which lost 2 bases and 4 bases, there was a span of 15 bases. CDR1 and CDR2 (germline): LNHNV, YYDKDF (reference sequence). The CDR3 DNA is TGTGCCACCAGCAGATCGACGGGTGATACATACAATGAGCAGTTCTTC. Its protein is CATSRSTGDTYNEQFF.

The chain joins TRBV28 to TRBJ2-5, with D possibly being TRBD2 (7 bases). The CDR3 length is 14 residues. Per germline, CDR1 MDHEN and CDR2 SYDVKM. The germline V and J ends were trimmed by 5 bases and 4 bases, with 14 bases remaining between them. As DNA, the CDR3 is TGTGCCAGCAGTCCCTCCGGGGGGCTAGAGACCCAGTACTTC. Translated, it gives CASSPSGGLETQYF.

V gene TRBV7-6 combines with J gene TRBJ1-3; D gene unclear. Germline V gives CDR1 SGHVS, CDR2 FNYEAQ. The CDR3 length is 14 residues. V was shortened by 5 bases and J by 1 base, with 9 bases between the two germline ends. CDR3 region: CASSPQVSGNTIYF. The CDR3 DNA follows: TGTGCCAGCAGCCCCCAGGTGTCTGGAAACACCATATATTTT.

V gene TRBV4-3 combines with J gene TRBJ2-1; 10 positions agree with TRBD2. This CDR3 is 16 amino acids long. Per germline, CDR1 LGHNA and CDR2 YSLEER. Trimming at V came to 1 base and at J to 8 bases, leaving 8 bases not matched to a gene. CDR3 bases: TGCGCCAGCAGCCAAGGTCCTAGCGGGAGTAGGGATGAGCAGTTCTTC. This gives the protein CASSQGPSGSRDEQFF.